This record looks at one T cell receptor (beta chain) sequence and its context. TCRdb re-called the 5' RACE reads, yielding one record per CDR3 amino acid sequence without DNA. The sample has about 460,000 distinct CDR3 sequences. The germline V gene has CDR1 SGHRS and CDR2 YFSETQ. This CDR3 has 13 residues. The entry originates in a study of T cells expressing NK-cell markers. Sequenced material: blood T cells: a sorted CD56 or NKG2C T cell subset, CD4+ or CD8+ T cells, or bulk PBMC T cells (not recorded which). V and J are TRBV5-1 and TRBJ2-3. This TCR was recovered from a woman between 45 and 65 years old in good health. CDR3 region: CASSGQMGDTQYF. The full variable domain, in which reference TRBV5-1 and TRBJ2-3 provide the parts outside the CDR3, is KAGVTQTPRYLIKTRGQQVTLSCSPISGHRSVSWYQQTPGQGLQFLFEYFSETQRNKGNFPGRFSGRQFSNSRSEMNVSTLELGDSALYLCASSGQMGDTQYFGPGTRLTVL.